This record looks at one TCR beta chain sequence and its context. Its antigen is undetermined. Data came from immunoSEQ multiplex PCR; TCRdb stores just in-frame clones and leaves some out. The repertoire holds roughly 150,000 clones, with approximately 92% as singletons. Second-dose recipients at about 4 or about 12 weeks were treated as one pooled group. With 5 bases clipped from V and 1 base from J, the junction kept 4 bases outside the gene matches. CDR1 is SGHTA, CDR2 FQGTGA, per germline. The length of the CDR3 is 14 residues. This entry is derived from a study of T cell responses to AZD1222 COVID-19 vaccine. Study conclusions and caveats: Repertoire sampling happened only post peak T cell response. Baseline serology detected seropositivity in only six or seven AZD1222 recipients. A mostly white British donor set with more females was recruited, and clonal diversity was possibly underestimated.

The receptor comes from an adult who received the AZD1222 COVID-19 vaccine. This chain connects TRBV7-3 to TRBJ1-1, with 7 bases matching TRBD1. The sample consisted of peripheral blood, taken 28 days after the second AZD1222 dose. DNA of the CDR3: TGTGCCAGCAGCCCGGGACAGACGAACACTGAAGCTTTCTTT. Its translation: CASSPGQTNTEAFF.